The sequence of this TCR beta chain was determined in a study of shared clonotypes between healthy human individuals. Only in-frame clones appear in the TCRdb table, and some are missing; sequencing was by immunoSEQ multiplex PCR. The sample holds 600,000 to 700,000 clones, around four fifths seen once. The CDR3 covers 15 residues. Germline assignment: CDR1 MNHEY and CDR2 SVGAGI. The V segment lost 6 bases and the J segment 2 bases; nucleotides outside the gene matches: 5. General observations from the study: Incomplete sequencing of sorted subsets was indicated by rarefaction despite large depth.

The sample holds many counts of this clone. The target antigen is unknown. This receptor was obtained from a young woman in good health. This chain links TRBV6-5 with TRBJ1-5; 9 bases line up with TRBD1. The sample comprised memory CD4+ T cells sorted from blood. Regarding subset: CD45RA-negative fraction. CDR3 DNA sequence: TGTGCCAGCAGGACAGGGGGAGAGGGCAATCAGCCCCAGCATTTT. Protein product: CASRTGGEGNQPQHF.